The 15 T cell receptor beta chains listed next were all sequenced from one sample in a study of CD8 T cells in Susac syndrome. The RNA input was about 0.5 to 1 ug, and it was reverse transcribed with random hexamers. TCRdb reanalysed the immunoSEQ multiplex PCR reads using MiXCR and keeps one entry per CDR3 protein. The table includes hundreds of thousands of distinct CDR3 sequences, approximately 94% detected once. Sequencing was done on a sample of CD4+ T cells from PBMCs. All receptors derive from a human donor with Susac syndrome.

The gene calls are TRBV6-1 and TRBJ2-3; 7 bases are a match to TRBD1. CDR1 is MNHNS and CDR2 is SASEGT in the germline V gene. The V and J ends lost 6 bases and 1 base, in that order; junction bases with no gene match: 10. There are 16 residues in the CDR3. In DNA form, the CDR3 reads TGTGCCAGCAGGCTGACAGGGTCGGGTGGCACAGATACGCAGTATTTT. Translating it yields CASRLTGSGGTDTQYF.

The chain carries TRBV15 and TRBJ1-1; no clear D gene. This CDR3 contains 13 residues. Trimming took 0 bases from V and 5 from J, leaving 7 bases between them. Germline CDR1 and CDR2: LNHNV and YYDKDF (reference sequence). The CDR3 spells CATSRDLRTEAFF. CDR3 DNA sequence: TGTGCCACCAGCAGAGATCTGAGGACTGAAGCTTTCTTT.

This chain links TRBV6-1 with TRBJ2-3; a possible D gene is TRBD1 (5 bases). V lost 8 bases and J lost 2, with 14 bases in between. Germline CDR1 MNHNS, CDR2 SASEGT. The CDR3 runs 14 residues. Written as DNA, the CDR3 is TGTGCCAGCCAAGGACACCCTTTCACAGATACGCAGTATTTT. This sequence encodes CASQGHPFTDTQYF.

The chain uses TRBV18 and TRBJ2-1; no clear D. The CDR3 has 13 residues. Germline values: CDR1 KGHSH, CDR2 LQKENI. Trimming shortened V by 0 bases and J by 5 bases, and 5 bases separated the two germline ends. The CDR3 DNA reads TGTGCCAGCTCACCACCAAACGACAATGAGCAGTTCTTC. Translated, it gives CASSPPNDNEQFF.

Here the CDR3 DNA reads TGTGCCAGCAGTGACCCGGGCGGAAAGAATGAGCAGTTCTTC. This sequence encodes CASSDPGGKNEQFF. V is TRBV12-3 or TRBV12-4 and J is TRBJ2-1; D is uncertain. This CDR3 spans 14 amino acids. Trimming shortened V by 5 bases and J by 7 bases, and 15 bases separated the two germline ends.

V is TRBV4-3 and J is TRBJ1-2; unclear D gene. CDR3 length: 15 residues. Germline V gives CDR1 LGHNA, CDR2 YSLEER. V shed 1 base and J shed 4 bases, with 13 bases lying between them. The CDR3 protein is CASSQVAEYLYGYTF. Here the CDR3 DNA reads TGCGCCAGCAGCCAAGTGGCTGAGTACCTCTATGGCTACACCTTC.

The chain uses TRBV25-1 and TRBJ1-2, with 7 nucleotides matching TRBD1. CDR3 length: 15 amino acids. The ends lost 0 bases at V and 6 bases at J; junction bases unmatched: 7. Germline CDR1 and CDR2: MGHDK and SYGVNS. CDR3 nucleotides: TGTGCCAGCAGTGAATATACGCCCGGACAGGATGGCTACACCTTC. It specifies CASSEYTPGQDGYTF.

This clonotype came up a few times. The V call is TRBV19, the J call TRBJ1-1, with D perhaps matching TRBD1 (5 bases). V lost 6 bases, J lost 5 bases, and 13 bases lay in between. The CDR3 extends over 13 amino acids. The V gene's germline CDR1 is LNHDA and CDR2 SQIVND (reference sequence). CDR3 in amino acids: CASSPTRGTEAFF. Here the CDR3 DNA reads TGTGCCAGTAGCCCGACAAGGGGTACTGAAGCTTTCTTT. Full variable domain (missing parts from reference TRBV19 and TRBJ1-1): DGGITQSPKYLFRKEGQNVTLSCEQNLNHDAMYWYRQDPGQGLRLIYYSQIVNDFQKGDIAEGYSVSREKKESFPLTVTSAQKNPTAFYLCASSPTRGTEAFFGQGTRLTVV.

The chain combines TRBV5-1 with TRBJ1-2; D may be TRBD1 (6 bases). Trimming shortened V by 0 bases and J by 6 bases, and 27 bases separated the two germline ends. Germline CDR1 SGHRS, CDR2 YFSETQ. This CDR3 spans 19 amino acids. The CDR3 DNA follows: TGCGCCAGCAGCTTGGACGGGTCTCTCGGACAGAGTAGCGGGGATGGCTACACCTTC. It codes for CASSLDGSLGQSSGDGYTF. Using reference TRBV5-1 and TRBJ1-2 for the parts outside the CDR3, the full variable domain is KAGVTQTPRYLIKTRGQQVTLSCSPISGHRSVSWYQQTPGQGLQFLFEYFSETQRNKGNFPGRFSGRQFSNSRSEMNVSTLELGDSALYLCASSLDGSLGQSSGDGYTFGSGTRLTVV.

The genes are TRBV6-1 and TRBJ1-2; D is perhaps TRBD1 (5 bases). Germline V gives CDR1 MNHNS, CDR2 SASEGT. V was shortened by 6 bases and J by 5 bases, with 25 bases between the two germline ends. The CDR3 runs to 17 residues. CDR3 in DNA: TGTGCCAGCAGCCCGGGGGGGTACGAGGAGGTTGCATATGGCTACACCTTC. Its translation: CASSPGGYEEVAYGYTF.

The chain joins TRBV7-9 to TRBJ1-5; 8 bases agree with TRBD1. CDR3 length: 15 residues. V was clipped by 5 bases and J by 6 bases; unmatched bases: 9. Germline V gene sequence: CDR1 SEHNR, CDR2 FQNEAQ (reference sequence). The CDR3 is CASSRTGGASQPQHF. The CDR3 DNA sequence: TGTGCCAGCAGCCGAACAGGGGGGGCAAGTCAGCCCCAGCATTTT.

The gene calls are TRBV25-1 and TRBJ1-2; D remains unclear. CDR1 and CDR2 (germline): MGHDK, SYGVNS. The germline V and J ends were trimmed by 5 bases and 8 bases, with 12 bases remaining between them. The CDR3 has 12 amino acids. CDR3 region: CASSHPVRGYTF. The CDR3 nucleotides are TGTGCCAGCAGTCACCCAGTACGGGGCTACACCTTC.

The chain couples TRBV6-2 or TRBV6-3 to TRBJ2-7; 10 bases line up with TRBD1. V gave up 6 bases and J gave up 9 bases; unmatched junction bases: 5. The CDR3 is 12 amino acids. Germline V gene lookup returns CDR1 MNHEY and CDR2 SVGEGT. CDR3 DNA sequence: TGTGCCAGCAGGACAGGGGGCGAGGTGCAGTACTTC. Protein: CASRTGGEVQYF.

This chain uses TRBV19 with TRBJ2-7, with 8 bases identical to TRBD2. With V trimmed by 4 bases and J by 2 bases, 1 base remained unmatched. The germline V gene encodes CDR1 LNHDA and CDR2 SQIVND (reference sequence). The CDR3 totals 13 residues. CDR3 sequence reads: CASSRAGAYEQYF. DNA of the CDR3: TGTGCCAGTAGTAGAGCGGGGGCCTACGAGCAGTACTTC.

The CDR3 is CAWSQKTNTEAFF. CDR3 nucleotides: TGTGCCTGGTCCCAGAAAACGAACACTGAAGCTTTCTTT. This chain uses TRBV30 with TRBJ1-1; D gene unclear. V lost 5 bases and J 1 base, leaving 11 bases between the germline ends. CDR3 length: 13 residues. Germline V lookup: CDR1 GTSNPN, CDR2 SVGIG (reference sequence). Supplemented by reference TRBV30 and TRBJ1-1, the full variable domain reads SQTIHQWPATLVQPVGSPLSLECTVEGTSNPNLYWYRQAAGRGLQLLFYSVGIGQISSEVPQNLSASRPQDRQFILSSKKLLLSDSGFYLCAWSQKTNTEAFFGQGTRLTVV.